This TCR beta chain was documented in a study of T cells in Graves' hyperthyroidism and ophthalmopathy. RNA transcripts were the template for amplifying TCR beta CDR3 regions. Researchers ran a first-round RT-PCR on the TCR CDR3 using the HTBI primer set. TCRdb fed the multiplex PCR reads into MiXCR, producing one record per CDR3 protein. In the table there are over 650,000 distinct CDR3 sequences, roughly 46% of which are singletons. The CDR3 loop spans 13 amino acids. Per germline, CDR1 SEHNR and CDR2 FQNEAQ (reference sequence). Trimming cost V 8 bases and J 8 bases, with 15 bases left between them.

This TCR came from an adult man with Graves' disease, either hyperthyroidism or ophthalmopathy (not recorded which). This chain links TRBV7-9 with TRBJ1-4, with D uncertain. Sequenced: peripheral blood or thyroid tissue (not recorded which). The CDR3 sequence is CASGQAGLEKLFF. The CDR3 DNA is TGTGCCAGCGGCCAGGCGGGTTTGGAAAAACTGTTTTTT.